This T cell receptor (beta chain) comes out of a study of cytomegalovirus exposure and HLA in healthy donors. Study results and caveats: The listing of roughly 160 TCR beta chains classed them as cytomegalovirus-associated.

About this clone itself: Antigen: not known.

Profiled with immunoSEQ multiplex PCR; TCRdb holds only in-frame clones, not every one. Here the sample spans around 91,000 clones, over 85% being singletons. In germline, CDR1 is LGHNA, CDR2 YSLEER. Trimming cost V 2 bases and J 7 bases; bases outside gene matches: 8. The CDR3 loop spans 16 amino acids. This receptor was taken from a woman aged 25 to 45 in good health and CMV-seropositive. Input material: PBMCs. The V gene is TRBV4-3, the J gene TRBJ1-2, with 12 nucleotides matching TRBD1. In nucleotides, the CDR3 is TGCGCCAGCAGCCAACCTGCCGGGACAGGGGGCTCTGGCTACACCTTC. Translated, it gives CASSQPAGTGGSGYTF.